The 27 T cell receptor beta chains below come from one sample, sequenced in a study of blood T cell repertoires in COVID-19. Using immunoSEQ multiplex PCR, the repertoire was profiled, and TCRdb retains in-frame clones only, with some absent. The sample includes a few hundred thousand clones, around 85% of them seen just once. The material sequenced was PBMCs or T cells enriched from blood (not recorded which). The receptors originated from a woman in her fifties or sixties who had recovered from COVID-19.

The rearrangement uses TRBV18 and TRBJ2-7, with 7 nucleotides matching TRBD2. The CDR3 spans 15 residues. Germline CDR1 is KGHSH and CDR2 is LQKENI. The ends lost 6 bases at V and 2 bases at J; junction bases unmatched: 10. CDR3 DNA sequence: TGTGCCAGCTCGCCGTCTAGCGGTATAACCTACGAGCAGTACTTC. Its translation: CASSPSSGITYEQYF.

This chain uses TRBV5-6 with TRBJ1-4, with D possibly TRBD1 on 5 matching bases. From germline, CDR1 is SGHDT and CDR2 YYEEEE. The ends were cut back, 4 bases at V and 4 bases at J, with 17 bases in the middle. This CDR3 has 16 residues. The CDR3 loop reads CASSRNGGTNNEKLFF. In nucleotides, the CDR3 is TGTGCCAGCAGCCGGAACGGGGGGACTAATAATGAAAAACTGTTTTTT.

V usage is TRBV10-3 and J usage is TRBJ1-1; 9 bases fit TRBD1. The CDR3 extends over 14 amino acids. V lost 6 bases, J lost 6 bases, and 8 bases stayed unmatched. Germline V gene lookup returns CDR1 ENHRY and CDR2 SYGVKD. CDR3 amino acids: CAISGGQGAPEAFF. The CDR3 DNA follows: TGTGCCATCAGCGGGGGACAGGGTGCCCCTGAAGCTTTCTTT.

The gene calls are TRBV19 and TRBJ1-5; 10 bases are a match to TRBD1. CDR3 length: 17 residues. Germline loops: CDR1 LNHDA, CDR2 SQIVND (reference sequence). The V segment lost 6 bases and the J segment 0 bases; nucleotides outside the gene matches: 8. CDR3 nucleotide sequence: TGTGCCAGTAGGCCGGGACAGGGGAGATATAGCAATCAGCCCCAGCATTTT. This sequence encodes CASRPGQGRYSNQPQHF.

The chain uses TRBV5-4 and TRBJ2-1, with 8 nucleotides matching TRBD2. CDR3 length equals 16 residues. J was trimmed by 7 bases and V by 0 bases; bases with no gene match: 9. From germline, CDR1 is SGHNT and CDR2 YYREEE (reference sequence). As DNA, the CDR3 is TGTGCCAGCAGCTTGGGGGGACTAGTAAGTAAGAATGAGCAGTTCTTC. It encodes CASSLGGLVSKNEQFF.

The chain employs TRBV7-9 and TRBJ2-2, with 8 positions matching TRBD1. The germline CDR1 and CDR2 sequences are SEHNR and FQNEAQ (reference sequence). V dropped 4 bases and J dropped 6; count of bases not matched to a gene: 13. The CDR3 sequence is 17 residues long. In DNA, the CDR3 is TGTGCCAGCAGCTCTAGGACAGGGAAGGGCGTTCCCGGGGAGCTGTTTTTT. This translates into CASSSRTGKGVPGELFF. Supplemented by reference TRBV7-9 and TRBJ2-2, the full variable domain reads DTGVSQNPRHKITKRGQNVTFRCDPISEHNRLYWYRQTLGQGPEFLTYFQNEAQLEKSRLLSDRFSAERPKGSFSTLEIQRTEQGDSAMYLCASSSRTGKGVPGELFFGEGSRLTVL.

CDR3 amino acids: CSGTPKETQYF. The CDR3 bases are TGCAGCGGGACTCCCAAAGAGACCCAGTACTTC. The V gene is TRBV20-1, the J gene TRBJ2-5; TRBD2 might be the D (6 bases). Germline V gene lookup returns CDR1 DFQATT and CDR2 SNEGSKA (reference sequence). CDR3 size: 11 residues.

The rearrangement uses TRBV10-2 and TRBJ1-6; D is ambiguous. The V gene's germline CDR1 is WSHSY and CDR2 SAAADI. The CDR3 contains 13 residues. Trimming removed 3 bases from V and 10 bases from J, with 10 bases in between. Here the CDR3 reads CASSDLEVSPLHF. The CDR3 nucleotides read TGCGCCAGCAGTGACCTGGAGGTCTCACCCCTCCACTTT.

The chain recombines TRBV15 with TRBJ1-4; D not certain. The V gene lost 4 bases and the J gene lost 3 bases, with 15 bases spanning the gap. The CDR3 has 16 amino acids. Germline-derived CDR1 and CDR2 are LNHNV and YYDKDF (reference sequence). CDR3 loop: CATSKAGGRPNEKLFF. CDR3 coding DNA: TGTGCCACCAGCAAGGCTGGAGGCAGACCTAATGAAAAACTGTTTTTT.

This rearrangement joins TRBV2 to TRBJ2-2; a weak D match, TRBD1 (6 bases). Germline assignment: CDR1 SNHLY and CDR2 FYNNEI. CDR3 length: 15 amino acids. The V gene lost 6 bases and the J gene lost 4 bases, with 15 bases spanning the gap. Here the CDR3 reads CASSPLGHPTGELFF. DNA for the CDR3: TGTGCCAGCAGCCCCCTGGGACACCCCACCGGGGAGCTGTTTTTT. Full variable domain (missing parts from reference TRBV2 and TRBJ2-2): EPEVTQTPSHQVTQMGQEVILRCVPISNHLYFYWYRQILGQKVEFLVSFYNNEISEKSEIFDDQFSVERPDGSNFTLKIRSTKLEDSAMYFCASSPLGHPTGELFFGEGSRLTVL.

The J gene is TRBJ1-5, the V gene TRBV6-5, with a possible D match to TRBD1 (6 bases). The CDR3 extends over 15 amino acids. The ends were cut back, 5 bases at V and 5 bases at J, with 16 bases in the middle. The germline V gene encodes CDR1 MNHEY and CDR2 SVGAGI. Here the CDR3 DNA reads TGTGCCAGCAGTCTCACGGCAGGGGTTTATCAGCCCCAGCATTTT. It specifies CASSLTAGVYQPQHF.

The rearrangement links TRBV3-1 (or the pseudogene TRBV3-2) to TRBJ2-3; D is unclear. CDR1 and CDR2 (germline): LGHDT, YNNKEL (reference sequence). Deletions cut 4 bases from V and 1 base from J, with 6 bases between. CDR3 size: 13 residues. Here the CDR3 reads CASSLRGTDTQYF. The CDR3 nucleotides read TGTGCCAGCAGCCTCCGCGGCACAGATACGCAGTATTTT.

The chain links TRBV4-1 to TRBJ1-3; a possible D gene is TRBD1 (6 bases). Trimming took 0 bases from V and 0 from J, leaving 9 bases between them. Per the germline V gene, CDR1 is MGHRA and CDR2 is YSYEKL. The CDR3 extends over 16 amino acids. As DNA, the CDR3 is TGCGCCAGCAGCCAAGAGGAGGACAGCTCTGGAAACACCATATATTTT. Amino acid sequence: CASSQEEDSSGNTIYF.

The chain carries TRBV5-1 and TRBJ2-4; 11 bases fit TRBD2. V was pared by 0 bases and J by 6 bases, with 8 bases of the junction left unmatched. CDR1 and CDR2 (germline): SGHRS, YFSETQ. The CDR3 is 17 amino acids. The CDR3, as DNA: TGCGCCAGCAGCTTGGATATAGCGGGAGGGAGGGGAAACATTCAGTACTTC. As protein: CASSLDIAGGRGNIQYF.

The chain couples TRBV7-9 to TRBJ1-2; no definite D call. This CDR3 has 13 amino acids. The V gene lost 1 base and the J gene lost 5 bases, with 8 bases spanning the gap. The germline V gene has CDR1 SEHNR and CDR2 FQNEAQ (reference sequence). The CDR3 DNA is TGTGCCAGCAGCTTAGAGAGGACTTATGGCTACACCTTC. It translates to CASSLERTYGYTF. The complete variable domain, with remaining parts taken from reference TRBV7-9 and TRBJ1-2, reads DTGVSQNPRHKITKRGQNVTFRCDPISEHNRLYWYRQTLGQGPEFLTYFQNEAQLEKSRLLSDRFSAERPKGSFSTLEIQRTEQGDSAMYLCASSLERTYGYTFGSGTRLTVV.

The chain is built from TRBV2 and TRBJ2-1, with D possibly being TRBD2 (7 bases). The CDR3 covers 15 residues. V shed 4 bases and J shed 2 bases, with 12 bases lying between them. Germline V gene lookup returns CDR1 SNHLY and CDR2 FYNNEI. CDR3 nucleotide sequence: TGTGCCAGCAGTGGGGGGGGGCCCCCCTACAATGAGCAGTTCTTC. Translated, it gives CASSGGGPPYNEQFF.

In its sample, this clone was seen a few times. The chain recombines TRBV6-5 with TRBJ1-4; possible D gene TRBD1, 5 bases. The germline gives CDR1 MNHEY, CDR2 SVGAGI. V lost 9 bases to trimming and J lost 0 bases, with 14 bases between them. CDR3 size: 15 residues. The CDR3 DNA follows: TGTGCCAGTTCCTGGGGGGATTCAACTAATGAAAAACTGTTTTTT. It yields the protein CASSWGDSTNEKLFF.

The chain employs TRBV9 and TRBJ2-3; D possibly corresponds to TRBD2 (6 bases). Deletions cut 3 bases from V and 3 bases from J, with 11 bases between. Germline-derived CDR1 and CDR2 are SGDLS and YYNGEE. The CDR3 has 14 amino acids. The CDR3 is CASSGPSGTDTQYF. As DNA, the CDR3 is TGTGCCAGCAGCGGCCCGAGCGGGACAGATACGCAGTATTTT.

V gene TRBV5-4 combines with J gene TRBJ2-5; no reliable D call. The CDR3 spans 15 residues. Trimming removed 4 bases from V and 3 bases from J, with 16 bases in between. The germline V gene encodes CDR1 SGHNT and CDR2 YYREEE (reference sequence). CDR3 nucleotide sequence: TGTGCCAGCAGCCGGAACACCGGGTCCGAAGAGACCCAGTACTTC. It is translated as CASSRNTGSEETQYF.

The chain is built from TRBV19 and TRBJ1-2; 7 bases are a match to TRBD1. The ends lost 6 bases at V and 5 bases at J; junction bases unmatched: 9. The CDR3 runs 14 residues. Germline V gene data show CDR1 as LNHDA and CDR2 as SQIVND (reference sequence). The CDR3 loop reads CASSRTGTTYGYTF. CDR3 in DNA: TGTGCCAGTAGCCGGACAGGCACCACTTATGGCTACACCTTC. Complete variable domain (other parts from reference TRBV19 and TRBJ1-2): DGGITQSPKYLFRKEGQNVTLSCEQNLNHDAMYWYRQDPGQGLRLIYYSQIVNDFQKGDIAEGYSVSREKKESFPLTVTSAQKNPTAFYLCASSRTGTTYGYTFGSGTRLTVV.

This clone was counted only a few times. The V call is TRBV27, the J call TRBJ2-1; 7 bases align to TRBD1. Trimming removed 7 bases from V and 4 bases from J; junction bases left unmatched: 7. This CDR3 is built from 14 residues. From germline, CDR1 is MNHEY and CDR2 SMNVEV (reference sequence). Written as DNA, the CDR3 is TGTGCCAGCAAACCGGGACAGAAATACAATGAGCAGTTCTTC. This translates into CASKPGQKYNEQFF.

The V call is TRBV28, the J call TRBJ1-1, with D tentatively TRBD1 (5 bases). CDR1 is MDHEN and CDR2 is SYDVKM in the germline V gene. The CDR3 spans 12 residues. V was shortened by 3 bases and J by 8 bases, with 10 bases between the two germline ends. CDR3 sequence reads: CASSLTAQEAFF. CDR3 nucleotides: TGTGCCAGCAGTTTGACAGCCCAAGAAGCTTTCTTT.

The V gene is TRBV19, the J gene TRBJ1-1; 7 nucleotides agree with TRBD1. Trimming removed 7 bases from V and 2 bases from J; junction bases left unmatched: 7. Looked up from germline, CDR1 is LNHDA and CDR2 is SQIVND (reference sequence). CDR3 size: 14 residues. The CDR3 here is CASTPRDSNTEAFF. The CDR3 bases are TGTGCCAGTACCCCCCGGGACAGTAACACTGAAGCTTTCTTT.

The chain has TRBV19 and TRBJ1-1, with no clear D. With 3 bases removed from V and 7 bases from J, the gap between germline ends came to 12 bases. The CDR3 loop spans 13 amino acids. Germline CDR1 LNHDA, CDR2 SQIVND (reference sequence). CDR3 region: CASSIGAGNEAFF. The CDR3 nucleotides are TGTGCCAGTAGTATCGGCGCAGGCAATGAAGCTTTCTTT.

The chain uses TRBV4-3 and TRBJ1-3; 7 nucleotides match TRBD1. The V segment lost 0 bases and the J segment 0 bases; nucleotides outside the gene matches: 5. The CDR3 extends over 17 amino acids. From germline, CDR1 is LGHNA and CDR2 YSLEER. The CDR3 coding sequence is TGCGCCAGCAGCCAAGAGACAGGGAGCTACTCTGGAAACACCATATATTTT. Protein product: CASSQETGSYSGNTIYF.

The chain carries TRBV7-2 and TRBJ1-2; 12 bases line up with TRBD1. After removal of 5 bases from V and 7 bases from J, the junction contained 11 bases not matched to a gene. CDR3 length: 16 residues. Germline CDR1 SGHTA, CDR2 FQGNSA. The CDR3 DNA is TGTGCCAGCAGCCCAGGGGGACAGGGGGCGGCGGGTGGCTACACCTTC. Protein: CASSPGGQGAAGGYTF.

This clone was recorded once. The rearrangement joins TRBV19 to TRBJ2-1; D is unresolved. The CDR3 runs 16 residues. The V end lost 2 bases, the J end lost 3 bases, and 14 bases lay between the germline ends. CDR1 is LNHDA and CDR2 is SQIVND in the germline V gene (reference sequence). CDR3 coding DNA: TGTGCCAGTAGTATATCGCCCGTGGGCAGCTACAATGAGCAGTTCTTC. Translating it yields CASSISPVGSYNEQFF.